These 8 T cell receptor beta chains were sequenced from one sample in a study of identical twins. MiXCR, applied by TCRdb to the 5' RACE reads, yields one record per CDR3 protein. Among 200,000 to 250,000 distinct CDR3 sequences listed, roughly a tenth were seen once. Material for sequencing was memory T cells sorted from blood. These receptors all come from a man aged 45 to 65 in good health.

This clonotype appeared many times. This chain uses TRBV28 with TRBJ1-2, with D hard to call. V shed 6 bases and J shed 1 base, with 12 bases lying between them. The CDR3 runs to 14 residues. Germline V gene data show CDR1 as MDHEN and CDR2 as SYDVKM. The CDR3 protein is CASSEGRINYGYTF. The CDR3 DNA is TGTGCCAGCAGCGAAGGACGGATTAACTATGGCTACACCTTC.

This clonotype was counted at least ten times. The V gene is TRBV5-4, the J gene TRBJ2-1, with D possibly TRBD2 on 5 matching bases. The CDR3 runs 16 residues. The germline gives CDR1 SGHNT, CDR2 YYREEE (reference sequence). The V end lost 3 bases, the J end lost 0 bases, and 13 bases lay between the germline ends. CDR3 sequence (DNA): TGTGCCAGCAGCTCCGACTACTTGAGCTCCTACAATGAGCAGTTCTTC. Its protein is CASSSDYLSSYNEQFF.

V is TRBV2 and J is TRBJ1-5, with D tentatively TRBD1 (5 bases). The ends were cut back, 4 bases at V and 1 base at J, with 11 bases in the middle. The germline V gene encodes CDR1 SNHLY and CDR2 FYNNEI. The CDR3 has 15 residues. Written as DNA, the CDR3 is TGTGCCAGCAGTGCGATCAGGGAAAGCAATCAGCCCCAGCATTTT. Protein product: CASSAIRESNQPQHF.

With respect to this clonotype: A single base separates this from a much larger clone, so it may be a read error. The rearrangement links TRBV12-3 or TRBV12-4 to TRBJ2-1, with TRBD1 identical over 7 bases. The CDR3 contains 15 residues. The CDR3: CASSLGTGSFNEQFF. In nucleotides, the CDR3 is TGTGCCAGCAGTTTAGGGACAGGCTCCTTCAATGAGCAGTTCTTC.

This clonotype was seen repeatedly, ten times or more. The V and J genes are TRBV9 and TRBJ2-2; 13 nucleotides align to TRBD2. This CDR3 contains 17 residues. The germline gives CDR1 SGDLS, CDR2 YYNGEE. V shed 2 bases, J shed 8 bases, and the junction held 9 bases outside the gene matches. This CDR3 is CASSVTGTSGIVGELFF. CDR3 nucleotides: TGTGCCAGCAGCGTTACCGGGACTAGCGGGATAGTGGGGGAGCTGTTTTTT.

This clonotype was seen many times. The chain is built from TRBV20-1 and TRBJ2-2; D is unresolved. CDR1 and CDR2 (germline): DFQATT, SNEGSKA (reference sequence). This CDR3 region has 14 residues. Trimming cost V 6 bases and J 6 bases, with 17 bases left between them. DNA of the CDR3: TGCAGTGCCGTGAAGTCGGCCGCGGCCGGGGAGCTGTTTTTT. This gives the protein CSAVKSAAAGELFF.

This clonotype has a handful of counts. The CDR3 spells CASSPGLAGGPYEQFF. CDR3 nucleotide sequence: TGTGCCAGCAGCCCCGGACTAGCGGGGGGGCCGTATGAGCAGTTCTTC. The chain has TRBV14 and TRBJ2-1, with 15 bases lining up with TRBD2. Trimming took 4 bases from V and 8 from J; bases not matched to a gene: 6. The germline V gene has CDR1 SGHDN and CDR2 FVKESK. The CDR3 contains 16 residues.

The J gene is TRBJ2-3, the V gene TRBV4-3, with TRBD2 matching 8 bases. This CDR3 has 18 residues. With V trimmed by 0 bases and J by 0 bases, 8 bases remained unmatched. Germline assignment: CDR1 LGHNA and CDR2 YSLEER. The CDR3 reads CASSQDQGSGASTDTQYF. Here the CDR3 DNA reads TGCGCCAGCAGCCAAGATCAAGGTAGCGGGGCTAGCACAGATACGCAGTATTTT.